This T cell receptor beta chain was sequenced for a study of T cells in Graves' hyperthyroidism and ophthalmopathy. General study results and limits: A 13 V-J signature model discriminated ophthalmopathy versus stable hyperthyroidism.

TCR beta CDR3 sequences were amplified from RNA transcripts. Researchers ran a first-round RT-PCR on the TCR CDR3 using the HTBI primer set. Each CDR3 protein is one row after TCRdb ran MiXCR on the multiplex PCR reads. In the table there are around 350,000 distinct CDR3 sequences, about 19% of which are singletons. Patients counted as stable if ophthalmopathy did not develop within 18 months. Pregnant or lactating patients were excluded, as were those with uncontrolled infection or other autoimmune disease. Clinical symptoms, serum thyroxine, TRAb, thyroid ultrasound and orbital computed tomography informed diagnoses. This clonotype was observed at least ten times. Its antigen is as yet unknown. Trimming removed 6 bases at V and 0 bases at J, with 21 bases between. CDR3 size: 16 residues. Germline values: CDR1 DFQATT, CDR2 SNEGSKA (reference sequence).

Sequencing was carried out using blood. This sequence was found in a woman under 30 with Graves' hyperthyroidism. The rearrangement uses TRBV20-1 and TRBJ2-7, with D perhaps matching TRBD2 (5 bases). The CDR3 sequence is CSAEHTAGLSSYEQYF. CDR3 coding DNA: TGCAGTGCCGAACATACGGCGGGCCTTAGCTCCTACGAGCAGTACTTC.